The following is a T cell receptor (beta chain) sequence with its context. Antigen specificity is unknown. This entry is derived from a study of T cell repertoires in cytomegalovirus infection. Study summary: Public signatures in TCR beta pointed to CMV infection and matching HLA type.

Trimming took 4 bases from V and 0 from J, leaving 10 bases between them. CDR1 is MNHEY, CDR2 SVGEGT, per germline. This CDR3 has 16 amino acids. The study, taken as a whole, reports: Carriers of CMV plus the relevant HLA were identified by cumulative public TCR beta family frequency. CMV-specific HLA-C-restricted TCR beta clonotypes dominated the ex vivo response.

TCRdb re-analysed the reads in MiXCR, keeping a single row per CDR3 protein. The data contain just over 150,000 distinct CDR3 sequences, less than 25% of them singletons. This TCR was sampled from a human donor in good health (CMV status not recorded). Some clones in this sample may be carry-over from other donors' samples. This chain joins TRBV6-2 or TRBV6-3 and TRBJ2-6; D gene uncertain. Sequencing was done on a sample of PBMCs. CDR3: CASSLIGHSGANVLTF. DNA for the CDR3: TGTGCCAGCAGTTTAATAGGGCACTCTGGGGCCAACGTCCTGACTTTC.